A selection of T cell receptor beta chains follows, all from one sample in a study of patients and donors after allogeneic stem cell transplantation. MiXCR, run by TCRdb on the RT-PCR reads, gives a single entry per CDR3 protein. The sample records tens of thousands of distinct CDR3 sequences, approximately 5.2% being singletons. The source material was blood, either unsorted or a sorted T cell fraction (not recorded which). The origin of the receptors is a human donor who was either an allogeneic HSCT recipient or a stem cell or donor lymphocyte infusion donor (not recorded which). It is not recorded whose cells these are; they may come from a transplant donor. CDR3s include the opening cysteine and the closing phenylalanine or tryptophan. A D gene is named only where the DNA matches it firmly. The size field is filled for only some rows; it gives once, few, many or a size class.

>NA|TRBJ1-1|TRBV18|13|NA
TGTGCCAGCTCACCACAACGGAACACTGAAGCTTTCTTT
CASSPQRNTEAFF
>TRBD1|TRBJ2-3|TRBV5-1|14|many
TGCGCCAGCAGGCAACAGGGGGCATCAGATACGCAGTATTTT
CASRQQGASDTQYF
>TRBD2|TRBJ2-1|TRBV23-1|17|many
TGCGCCAGCAGTCAGTATCCAGCGGGGGGCCAGGGGAATGAGCAGTTCTTC
CASSQYPAGGQGNEQFF
>TRBD1|TRBJ2-2|TRBV11-3|16|many
TGTGCCAGCAGCTTGACAGGGGGCGGCAACACCGGGGAGCTGTTTTTT
CASSLTGGGNTGELFF
>NA|TRBJ1-4|TRBV3-1|13|many
TGTGCCAGCAGAGGCAGGGTGATAGAAAAACTGTTTTTT
CASRGRVIEKLFF
>NA|TRBJ1-1|TRBV7-7|13|many
TGTGCTAGCAGCACTAATCTGAACACTGAAGCTTTCTTT
CASSTNLNTEAFF
>NA|TRBJ2-5|TRBV9|16|many
TGTGCCAGCAGCGTAGGTCGGGCGCTCATACAAGAGACCCAGTACTTC
CASSVGRALIQETQYF
>NA|TRBJ2-1|TRBV7-3|15|many
TGTGCCAGCAGCCCGTTCGAAACTGGAAACAATGAGCAGTTCTTC
CASSPFETGNNEQFF
>NA|TRBJ2-3|TRBV20-1|12|many
TGCAGTGCTGTCCGCGGCGCAGATACGCAGTATTTT
CSAVRGADTQYF
>NA|TRBJ1-5|TRBV19|15|few
TGTGCCAGTAGTATTTCAGGAGGGGGGATTGCGCCCCAGCATTTT
CASSISGGGIAPQHF
>TRBD2|TRBJ2-4|TRBV4-2|18|few
TGTGCCAGCAGCCCCCTACTAGCGGGAGATACCCTCGGGGACATTCAGTACTTC
CASSPLLAGDTLGDIQYF
>NA|TRBJ1-1|TRBV28|15|few
TGTGCCAGCATCGCCCCCCGGGGCGTAAACACTGAAGCTTTCTTT
CASIAPRGVNTEAFF
>NA|TRBJ1-4|TRBV6-1|16|NA
TGTGCCAGCAGAGGACACCCCAAGGATATAACTGAAAAACTGTTTTTT
CASRGHPKDITEKLFF
>TRBD1|TRBJ2-6|TRBV27|15|few
TGTGCCAGCTATACAGGGGGCGCTGGGGCCAACGTCCTGACTTTC
CASYTGGAGANVLTF
>NA|TRBJ2-5|TRBV7-7|13|NA
TGTGCTAGCAGCTTAGACACTATCGCGACCCAGTACTTC
CASSLDTIATQYF
>NA|TRBJ2-7|TRBV4-1|15|many
TGCGCCAGCAGCCAAGGGAATAGCGGTTCCTACGAGCAGTACTTC
CASSQGNSGSYEQYF
>NA|TRBJ2-4|TRBV5-4|15|many
TGTGCCAGCAGATCCTCCGGGACGGAAAAAGACATTCAGTACTTC
CASRSSGTEKDIQYF
>NA|TRBJ2-6|TRBV6-5|16|many
TGTGCCAGCAGTTACTCCTTCGAACAGGGGGCCAACGTCCTGACTTTC
CASSYSFEQGANVLTF
>NA|TRBJ1-5|TRBV10-3|15|many
TGTGCCATCAGTGAGTCGGGGGGGGGCGTGCAGCCCCAGCATTTT
CAISESGGGVQPQHF
>TRBD2|TRBJ2-1|TRBV7-9|15|many
TGTGCCAGCAGCTCGGGACTAGCGGCCTACAATGAGCAGTTCTTC
CASSSGLAAYNEQFF
>NA|TRBJ2-1|TRBV3-1|15|NA
TGTGCCAGCAGCCAAGGCTACCCCTCCTACAATGAGCAGTTCTTC
CASSQGYPSYNEQFF
>NA|TRBJ2-3|TRBV7-3|14|many
TGTGCCAGCAGCTCTGGGCTCCTCACAGATACGCAGTATTTT
CASSSGLLTDTQYF
>TRBD2|TRBJ2-1|TRBV15|19|few
TGTGCCACCAGCAGAGAACCCCGAACTAGCGGGGGCTCCTACAATGAGCAGTTCTTC
CATSREPRTSGGSYNEQFF
>TRBD1|TRBJ1-2|TRBV7-9|13|many
TGTGCCAGCACAGGGGGCAATATCTATGGCTACACCTTC
CASTGGNIYGYTF
>NA|TRBJ2-1|TRBV20-1|18|many
TGCAGTGTTAGAGAGATGACCGCCGGGACTTCTCCCTACAATGAGCAGTTCTTC
CSVREMTAGTSPYNEQFF
>NA|TRBJ1-6|TRBV20-1|14|many
TGCAGTGCTCGGTCGTGGCAGGGTGTTTCACCCCTCCACTTT
CSARSWQGVSPLHF
>NA|TRBJ2-1|TRBV5-4|11|NA
TGTGCCAGCAGCTTTTTGGATGAGCAGTTCTTC
CASSFLDEQFF
>NA|TRBJ2-7|TRBV18|12|many
TGTGCCAGCTCACCAGGGAATGGCGAGCAGTACTTC
CASSPGNGEQYF
>TRBD1|TRBJ1-5|TRBV19|15|NA
TGTGCCAGTAGTATCTGGGGACAGGGGGCCCAGCCCCAGCATTTT
CASSIWGQGAQPQHF
>NA|TRBJ1-1|TRBV29-1|13|many
TGCAGCGTTGATGCAGGGCGTCGCACTGAAGCTTTCTTT
CSVDAGRRTEAFF
>NA|TRBJ2-3|TRBV18|18|NA
TGTGCCAGCTCACCCCCCCCGAGCAGGGGCCTGCGAGGAGATACGCAGTATTTT
CASSPPPSRGLRGDTQYF
>TRBD1|TRBJ2-6|TRBV11-2|19|many
TGTGCCAGCAGCTTAGTTGGAGGACAGGGGGGCGCTGGGGCCAACGTCCTGACTTTC
CASSLVGGQGGAGANVLTF
>NA|TRBJ2-4|TRBV5-1|14|many
TGCGCCAGCAGCTTAACATGGGGGAAAAACATTCAGTACTTC
CASSLTWGKNIQYF
>TRBD2|TRBJ2-1|TRBV9|15|many
TGTGCCAGCAGCGCAGGGACTATATCCTACAATGAGCAGTTCTTC
CASSAGTISYNEQFF
>NA|TRBJ2-3|TRBV5-1|10|many
TGCGCCATCCGGCCTGATACGCAGTATTTT
CAIRPDTQYF
>NA|TRBJ2-5|TRBV29-1|12|many
TGCAGCGTTGGGGCAGGGAAAGAGACCCAGTACTTC
CSVGAGKETQYF
>TRBD2|TRBJ2-6|TRBV28|15|many
TGTGCCAGCAGTTTAGCGGGAGCCGGGGCCAACGTCCTGACTTTC
CASSLAGAGANVLTF
>NA|TRBJ1-1|TRBV5-1|14|many
TGCGCCAGCAGCTTGTCTCCGGGCAACACTGAAGCTTTCTTT
CASSLSPGNTEAFF
>NA|TRBJ1-1|TRBV12-3/TRBV12-4|14|many
TGTGCCAGCAGAACTCAGGGTGAAAATCCTGAAGCTTTCTTT
CASRTQGENPEAFF
>NA|TRBJ2-2|TRBV28|16|many
TGTGCCAGCAGTGGGGGTGGGGCCGTGAACACCGGGGAGCTGTTTTTT
CASSGGGAVNTGELFF
>TRBD2|TRBJ2-3|TRBV27|18|many
TGTGCCAGCAGTTTACAGGCTAGCGGGAGTGGGGGCACAGATACGCAGTATTTT
CASSLQASGSGGTDTQYF
>TRBD2|TRBJ2-1|TRBV12-3/TRBV12-4|15|many
TGTGCCAGCAGCCCCGGGACTAGCGGGAGAAATGAGCAGTTCTTC
CASSPGTSGRNEQFF